The next 3 T cell receptor beta chains were all read from a single sample in a study of cytomegalovirus exposure and HLA in healthy donors. Primers for the PCR totalled 60 Vbeta and 13 Jbeta. Repertoires were generated with immunoSEQ multiplex PCR, while TCRdb's copy carries only in-frame clones and drops some. The sample records about 140,000 clones, roughly 65% being singletons. The sample was PBMCs. The source is a woman aged 25 to 39 in good health and CMV-seronegative.

The chain carries TRBV28 and TRBJ2-1, with 8 bases fitting TRBD2. This CDR3 region has 15 residues. Germline V gene lookup returns CDR1 MDHEN and CDR2 SYDVKM. V lost 6 bases and J lost 2; bases outside the gene matches: 6. The CDR3 reads CASSTLADAYNEQFF. The DNA of the CDR3 is TGTGCCAGCAGCACACTAGCGGATGCCTACAATGAGCAGTTCTTC. Combining the CDR3 with reference TRBV28 and TRBJ2-1 gives the whole variable domain DVKVTQSSRYLVKRTGEKVFLECVQDMDHENMFWYRQDPGLGLRLIYFSYDVKMKEKGDIPEGYSVSREKKERFSLILESASTNQTSMYLCASSTLADAYNEQFFGPGTRLTVL.

The rearrangement links TRBV11-2 to TRBJ2-5, with D possibly matching TRBD1 (5 bases). Trimming stripped 4 bases from V and 1 base from J, with 7 bases between. The CDR3 spans 13 residues. In germline, CDR1 is SGHAT, CDR2 FQNNGV. For the CDR3, the DNA is TGTGCCAGCAGCTCAGGGCCCCAAGAGACCCAGTACTTC. It is translated as CASSSGPQETQYF.

This clone occurred a few times. The J gene is TRBJ2-5, the V gene TRBV5-4, with TRBD2 matching over 7 bases. Unmatched junction bases numbered 1, after V lost 0 bases and J lost 5 bases. CDR1 and CDR2 (germline): SGHNT, YYREEE (reference sequence). The CDR3 totals 13 residues. The CDR3: CASSLVGGETQYF. CDR3 sequence (DNA): TGTGCCAGCAGCTTGGTGGGGGGGGAGACCCAGTACTTC.